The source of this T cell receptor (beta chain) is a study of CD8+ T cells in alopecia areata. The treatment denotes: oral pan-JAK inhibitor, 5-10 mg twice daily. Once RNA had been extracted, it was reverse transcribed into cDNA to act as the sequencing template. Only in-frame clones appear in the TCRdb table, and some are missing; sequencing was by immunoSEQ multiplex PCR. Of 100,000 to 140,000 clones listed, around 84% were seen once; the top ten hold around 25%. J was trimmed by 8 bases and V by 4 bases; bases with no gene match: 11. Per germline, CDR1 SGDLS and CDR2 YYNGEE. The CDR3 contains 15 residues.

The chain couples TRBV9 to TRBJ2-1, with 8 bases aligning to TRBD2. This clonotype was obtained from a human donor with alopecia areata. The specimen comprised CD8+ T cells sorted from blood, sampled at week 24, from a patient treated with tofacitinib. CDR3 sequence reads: CASSHIAGPVDEQFF. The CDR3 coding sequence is TGTGCCAGCAGCCACATAGCGGGGCCCGTGGATGAGCAGTTCTTC. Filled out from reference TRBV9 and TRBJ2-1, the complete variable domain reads DSGVTQTPKHLITATGQRVTLRCSPRSGDLSVYWYQQSLDQGLQFLIQYYNGEERAKGNILERFSAQQFPDLHSELNLSSLELGDSALYFCASSHIAGPVDEQFFGPGTRLTVL.